Below, 3 T cell receptor beta chains from the same sample are listed, as sequenced in a study of cytomegalovirus exposure and HLA in healthy donors. The PCR used 60 Vbeta and 13 Jbeta primers. Sequencing used immunoSEQ multiplex PCR; TCRdb keeps in-frame clones, though not all of them. The profile shows around 140,000 clones, 70% to 85% of them singletons. Sequenced: PBMCs. The origin of the receptors is a man aged 35 to 55 in good health and CMV-seronegative.

This clone was detected only once. This chain joins TRBV2 and TRBJ2-7, with D tentatively TRBD1 (5 bases). The germline CDR1 and CDR2 sequences are SNHLY and FYNNEI. Trimming pared 1 base from V and 2 bases from J, leaving 12 bases between. This CDR3 has 15 residues. DNA of the CDR3: TGTGCCAGCAGTGAAGTTCAACAGGACCCCTACGAGCAGTACTTC. It encodes CASSEVQQDPYEQYF.

The rearrangement uses TRBV6-1 and TRBJ1-1, with 7 bases aligning to TRBD1. V trimming: 6 bases; J trimming: 5 bases; junction bases outside the gene matches: 3. CDR1 is MNHNS, CDR2 SASEGT, per germline. The CDR3 extends over 12 amino acids. The DNA for the CDR3 is TGTGCCAGCAGCCCAGGGGGGACTGAAGCTTTCTTT. This codes for CASSPGGTEAFF.

This clone turned up a few times. V usage is TRBV7-7 and J usage is TRBJ2-5; D ambiguous. CDR1 and CDR2 (germline): SSHAT, FNYEAQ (reference sequence). The length of the CDR3 is 13 residues. The ends were cut back, 1 base at V and 7 bases at J, with 10 bases in the middle. The CDR3 loop is CASSLELPGTQYF. CDR3 sequence (DNA): TGTGCCAGCAGCTTAGAACTCCCGGGGACCCAGTACTTC.